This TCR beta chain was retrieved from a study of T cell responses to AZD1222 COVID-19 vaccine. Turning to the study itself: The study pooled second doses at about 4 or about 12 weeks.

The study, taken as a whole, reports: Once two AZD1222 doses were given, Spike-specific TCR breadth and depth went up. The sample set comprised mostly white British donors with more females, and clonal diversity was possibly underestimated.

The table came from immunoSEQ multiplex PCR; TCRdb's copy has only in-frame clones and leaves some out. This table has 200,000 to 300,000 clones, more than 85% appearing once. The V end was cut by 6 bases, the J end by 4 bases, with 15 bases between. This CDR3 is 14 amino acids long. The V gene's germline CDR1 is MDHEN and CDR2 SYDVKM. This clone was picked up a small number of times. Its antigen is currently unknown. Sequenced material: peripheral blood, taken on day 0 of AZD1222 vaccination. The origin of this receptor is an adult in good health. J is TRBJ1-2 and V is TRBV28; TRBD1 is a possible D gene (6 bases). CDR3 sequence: CASRTGTLTYGYTF. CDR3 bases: TGTGCCAGCAGAACCGGGACACTCACCTATGGCTACACCTTC.